A selection of T cell receptor beta chains follows, all from one sample in a study of T cell responses to AZD1222 COVID-19 vaccine. The protocol was immunoSEQ multiplex PCR, while the TCRdb copy is restricted to in-frame clones and leaves out a portion. The repertoire includes 100,000 to 130,000 clones, around 87% of them detected once, and around 4.3% sits in the top ten. The sequencing used peripheral blood, collected on day 0 of AZD1222 vaccination. Receptors were obtained from an adult in good health. CDR3s include the opening cysteine and the closing phenylalanine or tryptophan. A D gene is named only where the DNA matches it firmly. Only part of the rows carry a size: once, few, many, or a class if the clone is expanded.

D | length | size | J | V | CDR3 | DNA
NA | 15 | NA | TRBJ1-2 | TRBV4-1 | CASSQDPLQVYGYTF | TGCGCCAGCAGCCAAGATCCACTCCAAGTATATGGCTACACCTTC
NA | 15 | NA | TRBJ2-5 | TRBV28 | CASSSGPAGVKTQYF | TGTGCCAGCAGTTCCGGACCGGCCGGGGTGAAGACCCAGTACTTC
NA | 14 | NA | TRBJ1-1 | TRBV18 | CASSARGKDTEAFF | TGTGCCAGCTCAGCCAGAGGAAAAGACACTGAAGCTTTCTTT
NA | 16 | NA | TRBJ2-4 | TRBV5-1 | CASSLGSGTAKNIQYF | TGCGCCAGCAGCTTGGGGTCCGGGACTGCCAAAAACATTCAGTACTTC
NA | 15 | NA | TRBJ1-3 | TRBV24-1 | CATSTHSGGVDTIYF | TGTGCCACCAGCACTCACTCGGGGGGCGTCGACACCATATATTTT
NA | 15 | NA | TRBJ1-2 | TRBV14 | CASSPQGLRENGYTF | TGTGCCAGCAGCCCACAAGGCCTCAGGGAGAATGGCTACACCTTC
NA | 14 | NA | TRBJ2-3 | TRBV24-1 | CATSDLSPLATQYF | TGTGCCACCAGTGATTTAAGTCCCCTGGCCACGCAGTATTTT
TRBD1 | 17 | NA | TRBJ1-2 | TRBV6-4 | CASSDPSLPGGRDGYTF | TGTGCCAGCAGTGACCCTAGCCTCCCAGGGGGTAGGGATGGCTACACCTTC
NA | 15 | NA | TRBJ1-1 | TRBV6-6 | CASNLPDTYNTEAFF | TGTGCCAGCAACCTCCCGGACACCTATAACACTGAAGCTTTCTTT
TRBD2 | 16 | NA | TRBJ2-2 | TRBV28 | CASSLRGLAVTGELFF | TGTGCCAGCAGCCTTCGGGGACTAGCAGTCACCGGGGAGCTGTTTTTT
TRBD1 | 14 | NA | TRBJ1-1 | TRBV4-2 | CASSQGTGDGAAFF | TGTGCCAGCAGCCAAGGGACAGGGGATGGGGCAGCTTTCTTT
NA | 12 | NA | TRBJ2-1 | TRBV27 | CASSSTGNEQFF | TGTGCCAGCAGTTCGACAGGCAATGAGCAGTTCTTC
NA | 15 | NA | TRBJ2-5 | TRBV4-2 | CASSQVYDTQETQYF | TGTGCCAGCAGCCAAGTTTACGACACCCAAGAGACCCAGTACTTC
TRBD1 | 15 | NA | TRBJ1-2 | TRBV5-6 | CASSFPGQPNYGYTF | TGTGCCAGCAGCTTCCCGGGACAGCCAAACTATGGCTACACCTTC
NA | 15 | NA | TRBJ2-1 | TRBV14 | CASSPLGSSYNEQFF | TGTGCCAGCAGCCCACTGGGGAGCTCCTACAATGAGCAGTTCTTC
NA | 15 | NA | TRBJ1-1 | TRBV30 | CACLGGGALNTEAFF | TGTGCCTGCCTCGGGGGAGGAGCCTTGAACACTGAAGCTTTCTTT
TRBD1 | 17 | NA | TRBJ1-3 | TRBV18 | CASSPLGDRASGNTIYF | TGTGCCAGCTCACCATTAGGGGACAGGGCCTCTGGAAACACCATATATTTT
NA | 17 | NA | TRBJ1-1 | TRBV6-2/TRBV6-3 | CASSYPGIGRSFTEAFF | TGTGCCAGCAGTTACCCCGGGATAGGGAGGTCGTTCACTGAAGCTTTCTTT
NA | 13 | few | TRBJ1-6 | TRBV7-8 | CASSPGGNSPLHF | TGTGCCAGCAGCCCAGGAGGGAATTCACCCCTCCACTTT
NA | 13 | NA | TRBJ1-1 | TRBV7-3 | CASSPHMNTEAFF | TGTGCCAGCAGCCCCCATATGAACACTGAAGCTTTCTTT
NA | 15 | NA | TRBJ2-7 | TRBV19 | CASSIRGTVSYEQYF | TGTGCCAGTAGTATCCGGGGGACAGTCTCCTACGAGCAGTACTTC
NA | 16 | NA | TRBJ2-2 | TRBV5-8 | CASSYPAGTGTGELFF | TGTGCCAGCAGTTATCCGGCCGGGACGGGTACCGGGGAGCTGTTTTTT
TRBD1 | 16 | NA | TRBJ2-5 | TRBV6-1 | CASSETGGAGQETQYF | TGTGCCAGCAGTGAAACAGGGGGAGCCGGACAAGAGACCCAGTACTTC
NA | 15 | NA | TRBJ1-2 | TRBV5-8 | CASSLAVTEDYGYTF | TGTGCCAGCAGCTTGGCCGTGACAGAGGACTATGGCTACACCTTC
NA | 13 | NA | TRBJ1-1 | TRBV7-8 | CASSPRGTGEAFF | TGTGCCAGCAGCCCGAGAGGAACAGGTGAAGCTTTCTTT
TRBD1 | 13 | NA | TRBJ1-1 | TRBV12-3/TRBV12-4 | CASSQTGDTEAFF | TGTGCCAGCAGCCAGACAGGGGACACTGAAGCTTTCTTT
TRBD2 | 15 | NA | TRBJ2-1 | TRBV6-4 | CASSWVAGAANEQFF | TGTGCCAGCTCCTGGGTAGCGGGAGCTGCCAATGAGCAGTTCTTC
NA | 12 | NA | TRBJ2-7 | TRBV6-5 | CASRDPTYEQYF | TGTGCCAGCAGGGACCCTACCTACGAGCAGTACTTC
TRBD2 | 16 | NA | TRBJ2-5 | TRBV7-3 | CASSLAASGGQETQYF | TGTGCCAGCAGCTTGGCGGCTAGCGGGGGACAAGAGACCCAGTACTTC
NA | 12 | NA | TRBJ1-2 | TRBV11-2 | CASSSESNGYTF | TGTGCCAGCAGCTCCGAGTCGAATGGCTACACCTTC
NA | 13 | once | TRBJ2-5 | TRBV12-3/TRBV12-4 | CASSSQGQGTQYF | TGTGCCAGCAGCTCCCAGGGGCAGGGGACCCAGTACTTC
TRBD1 | 18 | NA | TRBJ1-2 | TRBV4-1 | CASKLQVLNTGENYGYTF | TGCGCCAGCAAGTTACAAGTACTAAACACAGGGGAGAACTATGGCTACACCTTC